This passage covers 9 T cell receptor beta chains from one sample sequenced in a study of blood T cell repertoires in COVID-19. Profiling relied on immunoSEQ multiplex PCR, and the TCRdb table lists in-frame clones only, not all of them. This table holds under 300,000 clones, 70% to 90% found once. Sample: peripheral blood. All receptors derive from a man in his thirties or forties who had recovered from COVID-19.

CDR3 loop: CASTRDRNTEAFF. CDR3 nucleotide sequence: TGTGCCAGCACCCGGGACAGGAACACTGAAGCTTTCTTT. J is TRBJ1-1 and V is TRBV3-1 (or the pseudogene TRBV3-2), with 7 positions matching TRBD1. This CDR3 is built from 13 residues. Looked up from germline, CDR1 is LGHDT and CDR2 is YNNKEL (reference sequence). Trimming took 7 bases from V and 1 from J; bases not matched to a gene: 3.

In its sample, this clone was seen once. The CDR3 DNA sequence: TGTGCCAGCAGTTTCCTAGGACAGGGAGGATCACCCCTCCACTTT. Its protein product is CASSFLGQGGSPLHF. J is TRBJ1-6 and V is TRBV27; 8 bases agree with TRBD1. V gave up 3 bases and J gave up 10 bases; unmatched junction bases: 8. Germline V CDR1 and CDR2: MNHEY, SMNVEV (reference sequence). The CDR3 has 15 amino acids.

This chain joins TRBV9 and TRBJ2-2; TRBD2 matches 8 bases. Per germline, CDR1 SGDLS and CDR2 YYNGEE. V lost 4 bases to trimming and J lost 8 bases; unmatched junction nucleotides: 10. CDR3 length equals 15 residues. The CDR3 DNA reads TGTGCCAGCAGCATTAGCGGGGCCGGAACTGGGGAGCTGTTTTTT. As protein: CASSISGAGTGELFF.

The chain combines TRBV18 with TRBJ2-5; TRBD2 matches 7 bases. This CDR3 is 15 amino acids long. V lost 3 bases to trimming and J lost 4 bases; unmatched junction nucleotides: 8. Germline lookup yields CDR1 KGHSH and CDR2 LQKENI. The CDR3 spells CASSPFPGEGETQYF. The CDR3, as DNA: TGTGCCAGCTCACCTTTTCCGGGGGAGGGAGAGACCCAGTACTTC.

The V gene is TRBV7-2, the J gene TRBJ2-7; 11 bases match TRBD1. V lost 5 bases, J lost 3 bases, and 3 bases stayed unmatched. The CDR3 loop spans 14 amino acids. Germline-derived CDR1 and CDR2 are SGHTA and FQGNSA. Written as DNA, the CDR3 is TGTGCCAGCAGCCTGGGACAGGGGGTCTACGAGCAGTACTTC. Its translation is CASSLGQGVYEQYF.

The CDR3, as DNA: TGTGCCAGCAGTGAAATACAGGGGTGGAACTATGGCTACACCTTC. Protein sequence: CASSEIQGWNYGYTF. The rearrangement uses TRBV6-1 and TRBJ1-2, with 7 bases fitting TRBD1. V was pared by 2 bases and J by 2 bases, with 5 bases of the junction left unmatched. From germline, CDR1 is MNHNS and CDR2 SASEGT. The CDR3 extends over 15 amino acids.

V gene TRBV3-1 (or the pseudogene TRBV3-2) combines with J gene TRBJ1-3; D perhaps matches TRBD1 (5 bases). The CDR3 totals 18 residues. Between the trimmed V and J ends, which lost 4 bases and 0 bases, there was a span of 19 bases. In germline, CDR1 is LGHDT, CDR2 YNNKEL (reference sequence). CDR3 in amino acids: CASSPYRGDDLSGNTIYF. Here the CDR3 DNA reads TGTGCCAGCAGCCCGTACCGGGGGGATGACCTCTCTGGAAACACCATATATTTT.

V usage is TRBV6-6 and J usage is TRBJ2-1; 9 positions match TRBD1. CDR3 size: 15 residues. Unmatched junction bases numbered 8, after V lost 6 bases and J lost 5 bases. The germline CDR1 and CDR2 sequences are MNHNY and SVGAGI (reference sequence). CDR3 nucleotide sequence: TGTGCCAGCAGAAACGGACAGGGGATTCACAATGAGCAGTTCTTC. Translating it yields CASRNGQGIHNEQFF.

This clone is a singleton in its sample. The chain combines TRBV5-5 with TRBJ2-7, with 8 bases aligning to TRBD1. V shed 3 bases, J shed 7 bases, and the junction held 15 bases outside the gene matches. The CDR3 is 16 amino acids. Looked up from germline, CDR1 is SGHKS and CDR2 is YYEKEE (reference sequence). CDR3 sequence reads: CASSSTLGQGQGEQYF. CDR3 DNA sequence: TGTGCCAGCAGCTCAACCTTAGGACAGGGCCAAGGGGAGCAGTACTTC.